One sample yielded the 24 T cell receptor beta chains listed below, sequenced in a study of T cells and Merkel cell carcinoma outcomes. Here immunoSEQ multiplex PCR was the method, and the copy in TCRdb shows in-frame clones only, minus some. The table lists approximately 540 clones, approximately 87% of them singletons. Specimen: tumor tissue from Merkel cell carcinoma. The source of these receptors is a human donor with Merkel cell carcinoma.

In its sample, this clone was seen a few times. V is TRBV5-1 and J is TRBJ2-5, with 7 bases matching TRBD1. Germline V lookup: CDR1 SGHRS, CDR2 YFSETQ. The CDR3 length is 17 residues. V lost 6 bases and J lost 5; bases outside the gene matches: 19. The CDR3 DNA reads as TGCGCCAGCACTCTTTCCAGCGGACAGGCTTTATGGGAGACCCAGTACTTC. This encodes CASTLSSGQALWETQYF.

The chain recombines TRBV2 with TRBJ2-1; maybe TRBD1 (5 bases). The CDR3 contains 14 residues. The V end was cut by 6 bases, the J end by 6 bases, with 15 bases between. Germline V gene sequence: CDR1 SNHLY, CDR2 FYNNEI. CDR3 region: CASRSGLGVNEQFF. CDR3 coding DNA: TGTGCCAGCAGAAGTGGGCTAGGGGTCAATGAGCAGTTCTTC.

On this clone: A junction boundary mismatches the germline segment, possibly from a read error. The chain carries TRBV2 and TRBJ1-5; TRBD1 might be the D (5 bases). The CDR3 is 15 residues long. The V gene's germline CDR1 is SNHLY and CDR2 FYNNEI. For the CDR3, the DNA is TGTACCAGCAGTGAATCGACAGACCTCAATCAGCCCCAGCATTTT. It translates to CTSSESTDLNQPQHF.

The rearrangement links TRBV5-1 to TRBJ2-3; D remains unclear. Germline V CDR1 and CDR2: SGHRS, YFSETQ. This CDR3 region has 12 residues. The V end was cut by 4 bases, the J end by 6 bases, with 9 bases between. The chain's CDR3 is CASSIRADTQYF. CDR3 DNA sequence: TGCGCCAGCAGCATTAGAGCCGATACGCAGTATTTT.

The CDR3 loop reads CASSLVAAYNEQFF. The CDR3, as DNA: TGTGCCAGCAGTTTGGTAGCGGCCTACAATGAGCAGTTCTTC. This sequence joins TRBV27 and TRBJ2-1; D may be TRBD2 (6 bases). The V gene lost 3 bases and the J gene lost 2 bases, with 8 bases spanning the gap. This CDR3 is 14 amino acids long. CDR1 and CDR2 (germline): MNHEY, SMNVEV (reference sequence).

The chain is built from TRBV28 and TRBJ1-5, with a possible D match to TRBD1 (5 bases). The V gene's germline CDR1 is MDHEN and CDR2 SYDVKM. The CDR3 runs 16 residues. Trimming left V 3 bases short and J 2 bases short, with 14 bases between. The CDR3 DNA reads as TGTGCCAGCAGTTTCACTTCCGGGGGTGGCAATCAGCCCCAGCATTTT. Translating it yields CASSFTSGGGNQPQHF.

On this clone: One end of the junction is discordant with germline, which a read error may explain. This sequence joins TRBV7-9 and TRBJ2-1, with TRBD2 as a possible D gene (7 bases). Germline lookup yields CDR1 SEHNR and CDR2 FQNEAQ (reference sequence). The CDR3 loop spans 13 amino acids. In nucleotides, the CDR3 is TGTGCCAGCGCGCACAGGGACTACAATAAGCAGTTCTTC. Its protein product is CASAHRDYNKQFF. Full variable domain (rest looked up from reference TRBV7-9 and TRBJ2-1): DTGVSQNPRHKITKRGQNVTFRCDPISEHNRLYWYRQTLGQGPEFLTYFQNEAQLEKSRLLSDRFSAERPKGSFSTLEIQRTEQGDSAMYLCASAHRDYNKQFFGPGTRLTVL.

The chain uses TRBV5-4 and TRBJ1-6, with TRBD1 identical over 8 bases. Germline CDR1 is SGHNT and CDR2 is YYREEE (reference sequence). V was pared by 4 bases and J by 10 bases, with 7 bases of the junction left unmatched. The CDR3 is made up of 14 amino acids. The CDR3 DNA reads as TGTGCCAGCAGCCTAGACAGGGGATACTCACCCCTCCACTTT. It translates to CASSLDRGYSPLHF.

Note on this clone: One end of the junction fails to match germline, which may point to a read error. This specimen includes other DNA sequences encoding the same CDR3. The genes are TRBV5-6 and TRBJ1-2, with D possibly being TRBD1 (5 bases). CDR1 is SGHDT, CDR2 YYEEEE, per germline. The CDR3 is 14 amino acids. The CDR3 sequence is CASSLRRGAYGYTF. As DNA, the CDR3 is TGTGCCAGCAGCTTGCGACGGGGCGCCTATGGCTACACCTTT.

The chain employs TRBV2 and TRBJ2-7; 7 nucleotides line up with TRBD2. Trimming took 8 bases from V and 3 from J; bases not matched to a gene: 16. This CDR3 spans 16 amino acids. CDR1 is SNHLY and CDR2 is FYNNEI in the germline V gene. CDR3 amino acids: CASGHPGLQFGYEQYF. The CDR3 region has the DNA TGTGCCAGCGGGCATCCGGGACTACAATTCGGCTACGAGCAGTACTTC. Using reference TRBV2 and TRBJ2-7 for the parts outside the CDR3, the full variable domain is EPEVTQTPSHQVTQMGQEVILRCVPISNHLYFYWYRQILGQKVEFLVSFYNNEISEKSEIFDDQFSVERPDGSNFTLKIRSTKLEDSAMYFCASGHPGLQFGYEQYFGPGTRLTVT.

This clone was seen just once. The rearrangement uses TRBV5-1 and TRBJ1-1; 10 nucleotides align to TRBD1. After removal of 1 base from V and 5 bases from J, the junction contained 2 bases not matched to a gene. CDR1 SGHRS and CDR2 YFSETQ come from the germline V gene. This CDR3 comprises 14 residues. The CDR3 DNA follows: TGCGCCAGCAGCTTGAGGACAGGGGGGACTGAAGCTTTCTTT. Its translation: CASSLRTGGTEAFF.

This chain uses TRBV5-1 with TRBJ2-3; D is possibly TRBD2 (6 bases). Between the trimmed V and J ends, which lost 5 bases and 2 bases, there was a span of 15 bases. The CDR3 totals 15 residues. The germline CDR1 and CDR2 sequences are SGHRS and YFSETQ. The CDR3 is CASSYGGLDTDTQYF. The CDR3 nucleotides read TGCGCCAGCAGTTACGGGGGTCTGGACACAGATACGCAGTATTTT.

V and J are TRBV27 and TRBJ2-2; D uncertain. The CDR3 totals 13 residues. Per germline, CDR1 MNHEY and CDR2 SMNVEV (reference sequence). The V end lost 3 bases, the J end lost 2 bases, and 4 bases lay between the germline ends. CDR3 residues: CASSLVNTGELFF. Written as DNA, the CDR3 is TGTGCCAGCAGTTTGGTAAACACCGGGGAGCTGTTTTTT.

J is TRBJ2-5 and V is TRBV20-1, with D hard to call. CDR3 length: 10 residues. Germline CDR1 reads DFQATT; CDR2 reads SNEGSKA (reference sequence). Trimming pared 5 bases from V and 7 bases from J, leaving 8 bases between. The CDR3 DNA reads TGCAGTGCTCCTTCGGGGACCCAGTACTTC. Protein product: CSAPSGTQYF.

The CDR3 DNA is TGTGCCAGCAGTTACAGCGACAATGAGCAGTTCTTC. Translating it yields CASSYSDNEQFF. J is TRBJ2-1 and V is TRBV2; D call uncertain. Germline V gene sequence: CDR1 SNHLY, CDR2 FYNNEI. The CDR3 consists of 12 residues. V lost 5 bases and J 5 bases, leaving 7 bases between the germline ends.

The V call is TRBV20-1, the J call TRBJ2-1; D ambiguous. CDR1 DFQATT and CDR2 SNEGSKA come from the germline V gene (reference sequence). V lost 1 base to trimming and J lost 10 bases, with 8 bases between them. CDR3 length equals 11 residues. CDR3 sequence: CSARAGPEQFF. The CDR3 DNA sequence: TGCAGTGCTAGAGCCGGGCCCGAGCAGTTCTTC.

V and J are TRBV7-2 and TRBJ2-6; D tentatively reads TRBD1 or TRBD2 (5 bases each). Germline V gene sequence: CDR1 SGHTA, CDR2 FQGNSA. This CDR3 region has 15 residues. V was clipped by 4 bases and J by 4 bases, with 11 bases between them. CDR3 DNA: TGTGCCAGCAGCTCCCAGGGACCCGGGGCCAACGTCCTGACTTTC. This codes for CASSSQGPGANVLTF.

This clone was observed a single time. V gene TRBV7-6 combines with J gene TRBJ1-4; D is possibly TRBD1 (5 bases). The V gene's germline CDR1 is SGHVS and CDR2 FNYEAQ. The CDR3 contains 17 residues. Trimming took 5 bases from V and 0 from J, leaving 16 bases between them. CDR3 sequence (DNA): TGTGCCAGCAGCACAGGCCCTGGGGTCCCAACTAATGAAAAACTGTTTTTT. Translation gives CASSTGPGVPTNEKLFF.

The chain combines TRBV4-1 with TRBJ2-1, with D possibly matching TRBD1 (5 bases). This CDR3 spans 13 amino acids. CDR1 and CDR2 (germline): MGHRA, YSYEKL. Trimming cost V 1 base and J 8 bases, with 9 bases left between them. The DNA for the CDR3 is TGCGCCAGCAGCCAAGGGGCCAGGGATGAGCAGTTCTTC. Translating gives CASSQGARDEQFF.

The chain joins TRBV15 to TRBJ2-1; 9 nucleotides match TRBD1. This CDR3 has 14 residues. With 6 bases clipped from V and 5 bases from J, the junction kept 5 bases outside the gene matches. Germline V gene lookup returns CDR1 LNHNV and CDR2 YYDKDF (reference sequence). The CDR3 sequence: CATRRQGVHNEQFF. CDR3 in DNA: TGTGCCACCAGGAGACAGGGGGTACACAATGAGCAGTTCTTC.

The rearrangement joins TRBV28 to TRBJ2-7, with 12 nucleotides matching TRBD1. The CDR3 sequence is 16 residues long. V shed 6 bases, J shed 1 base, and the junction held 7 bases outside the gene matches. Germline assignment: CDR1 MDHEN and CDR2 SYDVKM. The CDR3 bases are TGTGCCAGCAGCCAGCCGGGACAGGGGGCTTCCTACGAGCAGTACTTC. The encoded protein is CASSQPGQGASYEQYF. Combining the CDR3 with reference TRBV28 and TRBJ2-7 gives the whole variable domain DVKVTQSSRYLVKRTGEKVFLECVQDMDHENMFWYRQDPGLGLRLIYFSYDVKMKEKGDIPEGYSVSREKKERFSLILESASTNQTSMYLCASSQPGQGASYEQYFGPGTRLTVT.

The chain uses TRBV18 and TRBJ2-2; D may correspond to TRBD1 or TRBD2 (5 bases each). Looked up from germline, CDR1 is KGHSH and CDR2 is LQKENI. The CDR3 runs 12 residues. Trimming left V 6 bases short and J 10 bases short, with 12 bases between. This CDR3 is CASSTGRSELFF. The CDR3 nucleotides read TGTGCCAGCTCGACGGGGCGCTCGGAGCTGTTTTTT. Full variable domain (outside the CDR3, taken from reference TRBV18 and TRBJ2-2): NAGVMQNPRHLVRRRGQEARLRCSPMKGHSHVYWYRQLPEEGLKFMVYLQKENIIDESGMPKERFSAEFPKEGPSILRIQQVVRGDSAAYFCASSTGRSELFFGEGSRLTVL.

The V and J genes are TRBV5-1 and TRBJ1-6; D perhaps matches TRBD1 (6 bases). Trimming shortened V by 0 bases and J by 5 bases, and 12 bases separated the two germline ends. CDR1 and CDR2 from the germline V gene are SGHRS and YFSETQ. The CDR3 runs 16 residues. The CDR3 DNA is TGCGCCAGCAGCTTGGACGCGCCAGGGGATAATTCACCCCTCCACTTT. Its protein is CASSLDAPGDNSPLHF.

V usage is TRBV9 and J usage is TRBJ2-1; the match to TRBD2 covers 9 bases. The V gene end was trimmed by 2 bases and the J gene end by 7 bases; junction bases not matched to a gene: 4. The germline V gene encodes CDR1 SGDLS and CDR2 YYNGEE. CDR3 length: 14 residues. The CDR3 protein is CASSVSGSRNEQFF. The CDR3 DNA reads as TGTGCCAGCAGCGTTAGCGGGAGTCGGAATGAGCAGTTCTTC.